This T cell receptor (beta chain) stems from a study of neoadjuvant anti-PD-1 for oral cavity cancer. Time point denoted: after neoadjuvant nivolumab, at surgical resection. The CDR3 contains 13 residues. TCRdb keeps only in-frame clones here, not all; method: immunoSEQ multiplex PCR. Of approximately 5,000 clones detected, around half appear once; the ten largest clones hold approximately 8%. The sequence came from a person aged 35-79 years with oral cavity squamous cell carcinoma. Specimen: tumor tissue, collected after nivolumab (anti-PD-1) treatment. The chain links TRBV21-1 to TRBJ1-1. TRBV21-1 is classified as a pseudogene. The CDR3 region is CASLQGGDTEAFF. CDR3 nucleotide sequence: TGTGCCAGCCTCCAAGGAGGGGACACTGAAGCTTTCTTT.